Below, 5 T cell receptor beta chains from the same sample are listed, as sequenced in a study of cytomegalovirus exposure and HLA in healthy donors. The primer mix had 60 Vbeta and 13 Jbeta primers. The assay was immunoSEQ multiplex PCR, and TCRdb's table has in-frame clones only and misses some. The data hold approximately 150,000 clones, with around 70% observed a single time. Specimen: PBMCs. Source of these receptors: a man younger than 30 in good health and CMV-seropositive.

This clone was detected a few times. As DNA, the CDR3 is TGTGCCAGCAGCCCCGGGGTTGCAGAAGCTAACTATGGCTACACCTTC. Its translation is CASSPGVAEANYGYTF. The chain couples TRBV5-6 to TRBJ1-2; D remains unclear. V lost 4 bases, J lost 0 bases, and 16 bases lay in between. The CDR3 extends over 16 amino acids. Germline V CDR1 and CDR2: SGHDT, YYEEEE.

The rearrangement uses TRBV11-2 and TRBJ1-1; 7 bases are shared with TRBD1. Germline V gene sequence: CDR1 SGHAT, CDR2 FQNNGV. The V and J ends lost 5 bases and 4 bases, in that order; junction bases with no gene match: 7. This CDR3 spans 14 amino acids. CDR3 in amino acids: CASSREGASTEAFF. CDR3 nucleotides: TGTGCCAGCAGCCGAGAGGGGGCGTCCACTGAAGCTTTCTTT. The entire variable domain, with the rest obtained from reference TRBV11-2 and TRBJ1-1, is as follows: EAGVAQSPRYKIIEKRQSVAFWCNPISGHATLYWYQQILGQGPKLLIQFQNNGVVDDSQLPKDRFSAERLKGVDSTLKIQPAKLEDSAVYLCASSREGASTEAFFGQGTRLTVV.

This chain uses TRBV2 with TRBJ2-3, with a tentative D call TRBD1 (7 bases). The CDR3 sequence is 15 residues long. V was trimmed by 7 bases and J by 5 bases, leaving 19 bases between them. Germline V lookup: CDR1 SNHLY, CDR2 FYNNEI. CDR3 DNA sequence: TGTGCCAGCACTCCCCTTAGCGGACAGGTAGATACGCAGTATTTT. Amino acid sequence: CASTPLSGQVDTQYF.

The sample holds a few counts of this clone. The chain couples TRBV5-1 to TRBJ1-1; 9 bases are a match to TRBD1. CDR1 and CDR2 from the germline V gene are SGHRS and YFSETQ. The CDR3 spans 17 residues. The ends lost 4 bases at V and 0 bases at J; junction bases unmatched: 10. This CDR3 is CASSNLGQGVMNTEAFF. Here the CDR3 DNA reads TGCGCCAGCAGCAATTTGGGACAGGGCGTCATGAACACTGAAGCTTTCTTT.

The rearrangement links TRBV5-4 to TRBJ1-6; the match to TRBD1 covers 7 bases. The length of the CDR3 is 14 residues. CDR1 SGHNT and CDR2 YYREEE come from the germline V gene (reference sequence). With 4 bases clipped from V and 9 bases from J, the junction kept 7 bases outside the gene matches. CDR3 sequence: CASSSTGDRSPLHF. The CDR3 region has the DNA TGTGCCAGCAGCAGCACAGGGGATCGTTCACCCCTCCACTTT.